This TCR beta chain was captured by sequencing in a study of shared clonotypes between healthy human individuals. This clone was seen just once. This same CDR3 is encoded by further DNA sequences in the sample. The table came from immunoSEQ multiplex PCR; TCRdb's copy has only in-frame clones and leaves some out. Of around 1.4 million clones in the sample, 98% are singletons; the top ten hold 0.36%. The CDR3 has 13 residues. V was cut by 2 bases and J by 0 bases, with 2 bases left in between. Germline loops: CDR1 SGHAT, CDR2 FQNNGV. The sequenced sample consisted of naive CD4+ T cells sorted from blood. The subset was: CD45RA+ positively selected. This TCR was recovered from a man in his thirties or forties in good health. The gene calls are TRBV11-2 and TRBJ1-5; D is unresolved. This CDR3 is CASSLRSNQPQHF. The CDR3 DNA sequence: TGTGCCAGCAGCTTACGTAGCAATCAGCCCCAGCATTTT.